Below, 10 T cell receptor beta chains from the same sample are listed, as sequenced in a study of radiotherapy plus CTLA-4 blockade in lung cancer. Libraries were prepared by immunoSEQ multiplex PCR; TCRdb keeps only in-frame clonotypes and omits some of them. The profile shows tens of thousands of clones, roughly four fifths of them singletons. Sequencing used peripheral blood, obtained from a patient treated with radiotherapy plus ipilimumab. These receptors were obtained from a human donor with non-small cell lung cancer who had stable disease on radiotherapy plus ipilimumab.

This CDR3 reads CASSKRPTENTGELFF. In DNA, the CDR3 is TGTGCCAGCAGCAAACGCCCGACAGAGAACACCGGGGAGCTGTTTTTT. The genes are TRBV21-1 and TRBJ2-2; TRBD1, the D gene given by the table, was not confirmed from the DNA. TRBV21-1 is an annotated pseudogene. CDR3 length: 16 amino acids.

The J gene is TRBJ2-5, the V gene TRBV4-1; 10 bases are shared with TRBD2. The J call could be wrong; TRBJ2-7 is a better fit for the DNA end. Germline values: CDR1 MGHRA, CDR2 YSYEKL. The length of the CDR3 is 17 residues. The CDR3 region is CASSQGWTSGVGYEQYF. Here the CDR3 DNA reads TGCGCCAGCAGCCAAGGTTGGACTAGCGGAGTCGGCTACGAGCAGTACTTC.

V and J are TRBV6-6 and TRBJ1-6, with 7 bases matching TRBD1. The CDR3 covers 14 residues. CDR1 is MNHNY, CDR2 SVGAGI, per germline (reference sequence). J gave up 7 bases and V 5 bases, and 5 bases lay outside the gene matches. CDR3 DNA: TGTGCCAGCAGTGAGACAGGGTCGAATTCACCCCTCCACTTT. Amino acid sequence: CASSETGSNSPLHF.

The chain couples TRBV5-6 to TRBJ2-7, with D perhaps matching TRBD1 or TRBD2 (5 bases each). Germline CDR1 is SGHDT and CDR2 is YYEEEE. Trimming cost V 0 bases and J 7 bases, with 11 bases left between them. This CDR3 is built from 13 residues. In nucleotides, the CDR3 is TGTGCCAGCAGCTTGGGAGGGGTCCGGGAGCAGTACTTC. Its translation is CASSLGGVREQYF.

This chain connects TRBV5-4 to TRBJ2-5; TRBD1 might be the D (6 bases). Trimming took 4 bases from V and 4 from J, leaving 8 bases between them. Germline V gene lookup returns CDR1 SGHNT and CDR2 YYREEE (reference sequence). The CDR3 consists of 12 residues. The CDR3 sequence: CASSPGAETQYF. CDR3 bases: TGTGCCAGCAGCCCAGGGGCAGAGACCCAGTACTTC.

This clone appeared a single time. An end of the junction differs from the germline gene, which may be a read error. This chain connects TRBV19 to TRBJ2-3; D might be TRBD2 (7 bases). The CDR3 is 14 amino acids. Germline CDR1 is LNHDA and CDR2 is SQIVND (reference sequence). The CDR3 sequence is CASSPSGGTDTQYF. The CDR3 coding sequence is TGTGCCAGTAGTCCTTCGGGGGGCACGGATACGCAGTATTTT.

CDR3 sequence: CASRSDWDGYTF. CDR3 bases: TGCGCCAGCCGGAGTGATTGGGATGGCTACACCTTC. This chain uses TRBV5-1 with TRBJ1-2, with unresolved D. The CDR3 runs to 12 residues. V was shortened by 7 bases and J by 6 bases, with 13 bases between the two germline ends. CDR1 and CDR2 (germline): SGHRS, YFSETQ. The complete variable domain, with remaining parts taken from reference TRBV5-1 and TRBJ1-2, reads KAGVTQTPRYLIKTRGQQVTLSCSPISGHRSVSWYQQTPGQGLQFLFEYFSETQRNKGNFPGRFSGRQFSNSRSEMNVSTLELGDSALYLCASRSDWDGYTFGSGTRLTVV.

The chain has TRBV9 and TRBJ1-4; TRBD1 is a possible D gene (5 bases). Germline lookup yields CDR1 SGDLS and CDR2 YYNGEE. Between the trimmed V and J ends, which lost 4 bases and 3 bases, there was a span of 16 bases. There are 16 residues in the CDR3. The CDR3 here is CASSQGNIGANEKLFF. CDR3 DNA sequence: TGTGCCAGCAGCCAGGGTAACATCGGGGCTAATGAAAAACTGTTTTTT. The full variable domain, with the rest looked up from reference TRBV9 and TRBJ1-4, is DSGVTQTPKHLITATGQRVTLRCSPRSGDLSVYWYQQSLDQGLQFLIQYYNGEERAKGNILERFSAQQFPDLHSELNLSSLELGDSALYFCASSQGNIGANEKLFFGSGTQLSVL.

V gene TRBV21-1 combines with J gene TRBJ1-5; the D segment call TRBD1 is taken from the table without a DNA check. TRBV21-1 is a recognized pseudogene. The length of the CDR3 is 16 residues. CDR3 region: CASSNPGTGYNQPQHF. In DNA, the CDR3 is TGTGCCAGCAGCAACCCCGGGACAGGATACAATCAGCCCCAGCATTTT.

This clone was picked up a small number of times. The chain uses TRBV6-1 and TRBJ2-7; D is undetermined. Per the germline V gene, CDR1 is MNHNS and CDR2 is SASEGT. The V and J ends lost 1 base and 2 bases respectively, with 12 bases between them. The CDR3 spans 15 residues. This CDR3 reads CASSEGFGTPYEQYF. The CDR3 region has the DNA TGTGCCAGCAGTGAAGGGTTCGGAACACCCTACGAGCAGTACTTC.